This TCR beta chain stems from a study of regulatory T cells in long-lasting Graves disease. Time point indicated: newly diagnosed GD, antithyroid drugs for less than 3 months. Extracted RNA from PBMCs served as the source of the TCR library. The CDR3 loop spans 14 amino acids. The ends were cut back, 1 base at V and 7 bases at J, with 14 bases in the middle. Looked up from germline, CDR1 is SEHNR and CDR2 is FQNEAQ (reference sequence). This clonotype was detected many times. The antigen is undetermined. General observations from the study: Persistent patients had more shared public clonotypes (around 2,500) than new patients (about 880). Study of thyroid tissue was not done, with only peripheral blood studied.

According to the study, TCR beta libraries were built with iRepertoire HTBI primers and CDR3-region Arm-PCR. MiXCR, run by TCRdb on the multiplex PCR reads, gives a single entry per CDR3 protein. The sample includes about 450,000 distinct CDR3 sequences, approximately 16% of them seen just once. These sequences were also reported in another study, on T cells in Graves' hyperthyroidism and ophthalmopathy. That study reports: RT-PCR in the first round (using the HTBI primer set) targeted the TCR CDR3. Within blood appeared most thyroid clonotypes that had expanded above 0.001.

This specimen was peripheral blood mononuclear cells (PBMCs), taken at new diagnosis, from a patient treated with antithyroid drugs. This chain connects TRBV7-9 to TRBJ2-7; TRBD2 is a possible D gene (6 bases). This clonotype originated in a young woman with Graves disease. The CDR3 coding sequence is TGTGCCAGCAGCTTAGTCTCGCGGGATCAAGAGCAGTACTTC. Translating gives CASSLVSRDQEQYF.